The present entry profiles one T cell receptor beta chain with its context. With V trimmed by 6 bases and J by 10 bases, 4 bases remained unmatched. CDR3 size: 12 residues. From germline, CDR1 is MNHNS and CDR2 SASEGT. This record comes from a study of T cell changes during pregnancy in multiple sclerosis. Clones were sequenced by immunoSEQ multiplex PCR, and TCRdb holds only the in-frame ones, with some missing. The sample lists about 98,000 clones; 90% to 95% were seen once. Sequences were derived from peripheral blood, sampled after pregnancy. The J gene is TRBJ2-1, the V gene TRBV6-1; TRBD2 aligns across 9 bases. The clonotype was recovered from a female donor in good health, enrolled as a control in a pregnancy study. The CDR3 region is CASRPTSGEQFF. CDR3 sequence (DNA): TGTGCCAGCAGGCCGACTAGCGGCGAGCAGTTCTTC.